This T cell receptor beta chain was captured in a study of T cell changes during pregnancy in multiple sclerosis. TCRdb's table, derived via immunoSEQ multiplex PCR, lists solely in-frame clones and lacks some. The sample holds 88,000 or so clones, about 92% seen once. This clone has a handful of counts. The CDR3 has 14 residues. Germline CDR1 reads SGHRS; CDR2 reads YFSETQ. V dropped 2 bases and J dropped 1 base, with 6 bases sitting between them. Sequenced material: peripheral blood, taken before pregnancy. The sequence was collected from a female donor with multiple sclerosis, enrolled in a pregnancy study. The rearrangement joins TRBV5-1 to TRBJ2-2; a possible D gene is TRBD1 (5 bases). CDR3 sequence: CASSLGQNTGELFF. The CDR3 DNA reads TGCGCCAGCAGCTTAGGACAGAACACCGGGGAGCTGTTTTTT.